Included here is one T cell receptor (beta chain) sequence, with context. The data stem from a study of blood T cell repertoires in COVID-19. Whole-study context: COVID-19 samples from acute and convalescent phases originated in the United States, Italy and Spain. From T cells, B-cell-depleted T cells, or PBMCs came the material, which was cDNA or gDNA.

As handled by the study authors: By means of reference gene primer amplification, nucleated cell counts were estimated. Produced via immunoSEQ multiplex PCR; TCRdb's table is partial and in-frame only. The DNA was the basis for D and trimming; V, J and clone size are from that table. The sample holds fewer than 70,000 clones, 87% seen once. This CDR3 comprises 17 residues. Trimming shortened V by 7 bases and J by 3 bases, and 21 bases separated the two germline ends. From germline, CDR1 is MDHEN and CDR2 SYDVKM. The chain carries TRBV28 and TRBJ2-2; weak D call: TRBD2 (5 bases). Sequencing was carried out using peripheral blood. This sequence originates from a man aged 60-69 years with active or convalescent COVID-19. DNA of the CDR3: TGTGCCAGCACCCGCGACCGGGATGATGGGGACACCGGGGAGCTGTTTTTT. It encodes CASTRDRDDGDTGELFF.